A single sample gave rise to the 15 T cell receptor beta chains below, sequenced in a study of follicular helper T cells after annual influenza vaccination. Libraries were prepared by immunoSEQ multiplex PCR; TCRdb keeps only in-frame clonotypes and omits some of them. The data contain about 9,400 clones, about 84% of them singletons. Indicated time point: 2015-2016 season, pre-vaccination. The source material was CXCR5+ CD38- circulating T follicular helper cells from blood, sampled on the day of influenza vaccination. Subset reported: circulating Tfh, non-naive CD4+CXCR5+PD-1+ (ICOS+CD38+ or ICOS-CD38-). The receptors were gathered from an adult who received the influenza vaccine.

This clone was observed once. The chain combines TRBV2 with TRBJ2-2; no definite D call. This CDR3 contains 12 residues. V lost 5 bases and J lost 3, with 4 bases in between. Germline V lookup: CDR1 SNHLY, CDR2 FYNNEI. The CDR3 loop is CASSRDTGELFF. CDR3 in DNA: TGTGCCAGCAGTCGCGACACCGGGGAGCTGTTTTTT.

The V and J genes are TRBV4-2 and TRBJ2-3; 15 nucleotides align to TRBD2. The CDR3 runs 16 residues. The germline V gene has CDR1 LGHNA and CDR2 YNFKEQ. Trimming took 0 bases from V and 6 from J; bases not matched to a gene: 1. DNA of the CDR3: TGTGCCAGCAGCCAAGACGGGACTAGCGGGAGGGATACGCAGTATTTT. This sequence encodes CASSQDGTSGRDTQYF.

This clone was recorded only once. CDR3: CASSPREGGGTDTQYF. CDR3 DNA: TGTGCCAGTAGTCCCAGGGAGGGAGGCGGCACAGATACGCAGTATTTT. The V call is TRBV19, the J call TRBJ2-3; TRBD2 matches 7 bases. This CDR3 has 16 residues. The V segment lost 5 bases and the J segment 1 base; nucleotides outside the gene matches: 9. CDR1 LNHDA and CDR2 SQIVND come from the germline V gene (reference sequence).

This sequence joins TRBV4-2 and TRBJ1-2; TRBD1 aligns across 8 bases. Germline V gives CDR1 LGHNA, CDR2 YNFKEQ. The CDR3 has 14 residues. V was pared by 5 bases and J by 6 bases, with 8 bases of the junction left unmatched. The CDR3 sequence: CASSVLTGDNGYTF. The CDR3 DNA reads TGTGCCAGCAGCGTACTGACAGGGGATAATGGCTACACCTTC.

The chain recombines TRBV6-5 with TRBJ2-7; 14 bases line up with TRBD2. Germline V CDR1 and CDR2: MNHEY, SVGAGI. V was pared by 6 bases and J by 5 bases, with 6 bases of the junction left unmatched. CDR3 size: 15 residues. CDR3 DNA sequence: TGTGCCAGCAGGTCCGGGACTAGCGGGAGTAACGAGCAGTACTTC. This translates into CASRSGTSGSNEQYF.

The V and J genes are TRBV21-1 and TRBJ2-7; the D call TRBD2 from the table was never checked on the DNA. TRBV21-1 is a known pseudogene. This CDR3 comprises 17 residues. The CDR3 spells CASSIFIGMGVGGEQYF. The CDR3 DNA is TGTGCCAGCAGCATTTTTATCGGGATGGGGGTGGGGGGCGAGCAGTACTTC.

The gene calls are TRBV6-1 and TRBJ2-7; 7 nucleotides agree with TRBD1. CDR3 size: 15 residues. Germline values: CDR1 MNHNS, CDR2 SASEGT. The V and J ends lost 6 bases and 3 bases, in that order; junction bases with no gene match: 11. The CDR3 sequence: CASRKSWDSFYEQYF. The CDR3 DNA reads as TGTGCCAGCAGAAAATCTTGGGACAGCTTCTACGAGCAGTACTTC.

The rearrangement joins TRBV28 to TRBJ2-4, with TRBD2 identical over 7 bases. The CDR3 is 15 residues long. The V and J ends lost 4 bases and 0 bases, in that order; junction bases with no gene match: 3. Per germline, CDR1 MDHEN and CDR2 SYDVKM. CDR3 sequence: CASSSTSLAKNIQYF. The CDR3 nucleotides read TGTGCCAGCAGTTCGACTAGCTTAGCCAAAAACATTCAGTACTTC.

With regard to this clone: The same CDR3 is also encoded by other DNA sequences in this sample. The chain recombines TRBV27 with TRBJ2-5, with 12 bases fitting TRBD2. This CDR3 is 19 amino acids long. The germline gives CDR1 MNHEY, CDR2 SMNVEV (reference sequence). J gave up 5 bases and V 5 bases, and 18 bases lay outside the gene matches. In DNA, the CDR3 is TGTGCCAGCAGTCCAAGGGGGCCTAGGCGGCTAGCGGGGGGGGAGACCCAGTACTTC. It specifies CASSPRGPRRLAGGETQYF.

The chain combines TRBV19 with TRBJ1-1; perhaps TRBD1 as D (5 bases). The germline V gene encodes CDR1 LNHDA and CDR2 SQIVND (reference sequence). V was trimmed by 3 bases and J by 10 bases, leaving 12 bases between them. The CDR3 runs to 12 residues. The CDR3 nucleotides read TGTGCCAGTAGTATTGGCGGGGGGAGAGCTTTCTTT. It codes for CASSIGGGRAFF. The variable domain in full, completed from reference TRBV19 and TRBJ1-1, reads DGGITQSPKYLFRKEGQNVTLSCEQNLNHDAMYWYRQDPGQGLRLIYYSQIVNDFQKGDIAEGYSVSREKKESFPLTVTSAQKNPTAFYLCASSIGGGRAFFGQGTRLTVV.

The chain links TRBV30 to TRBJ1-4; D uncertain. The ends were cut back, 1 base at V and 3 bases at J, with 9 bases in the middle. Germline loops: CDR1 GTSNPN, CDR2 SVGIG (reference sequence). CDR3 length: 14 residues. CDR3 DNA sequence: TGTGCCTGGAGTGAAGGGAGGGCTAATGAAAAACTGTTTTTT. Translated: CAWSEGRANEKLFF.

The CDR3 is CSAAGTAQETQYF. As DNA, the CDR3 is TGCAGCGCCGCCGGGACAGCCCAAGAGACCCAGTACTTC. The chain recombines TRBV29-1 with TRBJ2-5, with 7 nucleotides matching TRBD1. Looked up from germline, CDR1 is SQVTM and CDR2 is ANQGSEA. J was trimmed by 1 base and V by 7 bases; bases with no gene match: 6. This CDR3 is 13 amino acids long.

This chain joins TRBV30 and TRBJ2-7; 8 positions agree with TRBD2. Trimming took 4 bases from V and 7 from J; bases not matched to a gene: 24. The germline gives CDR1 GTSNPN, CDR2 SVGIG (reference sequence). This CDR3 is built from 18 residues. The CDR3 spells CAWMPGLVGITLPREQYF. The CDR3 nucleotides read TGTGCCTGGATGCCGGGACTAGTTGGGATCACGCTGCCTCGGGAGCAGTACTTC. The whole variable domain, remainder taken from reference TRBV30 and TRBJ2-7, is SQTIHQWPATLVQPVGSPLSLECTVEGTSNPNLYWYRQAAGRGLQLLFYSVGIGQISSEVPQNLSASRPQDRQFILSSKKLLLSDSGFYLCAWMPGLVGITLPREQYFGPGTRLTVT.

The rearrangement joins TRBV18 to TRBJ2-1; TRBD2 matches 12 bases. Germline V gene sequence: CDR1 KGHSH, CDR2 LQKENI. With 3 bases clipped from V and 5 bases from J, the junction kept 2 bases outside the gene matches. This CDR3 contains 15 residues. CDR3: CASSPLAGGDNEQFF. The CDR3 DNA is TGTGCCAGCTCACCCCTAGCGGGAGGGGACAATGAGCAGTTCTTC. Using reference TRBV18 and TRBJ2-1 for the parts outside the CDR3, the full variable domain is NAGVMQNPRHLVRRRGQEARLRCSPMKGHSHVYWYRQLPEEGLKFMVYLQKENIIDESGMPKERFSAEFPKEGPSILRIQQVVRGDSAAYFCASSPLAGGDNEQFFGPGTRLTVL.

The chain carries TRBV6-6 and TRBJ2-2; the D gene is possibly TRBD1 (6 bases). The CDR3 is 15 amino acids. V was cut by 6 bases and J by 5 bases, with 16 bases left in between. Germline CDR1 MNHNY, CDR2 SVGAGI (reference sequence). DNA for the CDR3: TGTGCCAGCAGCCTTGGACAGATTTCGACCGGGGAGCTGTTTTTT. Protein product: CASSLGQISTGELFF.